This T cell receptor (beta chain) was captured by sequencing in a study of T cells after yellow fever vaccination. Looked up from germline, CDR1 is SGHDN and CDR2 is FVKESK. The CDR3 covers 16 residues. TCRdb re-called the 5' RACE reads through MiXCR, storing one row per CDR3 protein. Here the sample spans 450,000 to 600,000 distinct CDR3 sequences, about 14% being singletons. About this clonotype itself: An end of the junction differs from the germline gene, which may be a read error.

This rearrangement joins TRBV14 to TRBJ2-1, with D uncertain. Here the sequenced sample was PBMCs, taken on the day of the yellow fever booster vaccination. The receptor comes from a man between 25 and 39 years old who received the YFV17D yellow fever vaccine. The DNA of the CDR3 is TGTGCCAGCAGCAACTTCCGGGCCCCCTCCTTCAATGAGCAGTTCTTC. Translation: CASSNFRAPSFNEQFF.